This TCR beta chain came from a study of shared clonotypes between healthy human individuals. Study details: There were three CD4 naive, three CD4 memory, two CD8 naive and one CD8 memory plates per donor. Study-level points and caveats: Several donors had around 5% of their naive CD4 clonotypes in common. The sole specimen, blood, was sampled, and tissue repertoires likely differ.

As concerns this clone: Its antigen is as yet unknown.

Samples underwent the assay at deep level. This table comes from immunoSEQ multiplex PCR, and its TCRdb copy is limited to in-frame clones, with some not included. The sample lists about 2.3 million clones, about nine tenths occurring once. V lost 3 bases, J lost 1 base, and 9 bases lay in between. This CDR3 contains 13 residues. Germline V gene sequence: CDR1 GTSNPN, CDR2 SVGIG (reference sequence). The sequence came from a man aged 18 to 30 in good health. Some clones in this sample may be carry-over from other donors' samples. V is TRBV30 and J is TRBJ2-5; the D call may be TRBD1 or TRBD2 (5 bases each). The source material was naive CD4+ T cells from PBMCs. Subset given: CD45RA+ positively selected. The DNA for the CDR3 is TGTGCCTGGAGCCGGGGCCTCCAAGAGACCCAGTACTTC. Residues: CAWSRGLQETQYF.